These 9 T cell receptor beta chains were sequenced from one sample in a study of a mutant IDH1 vaccine in newly diagnosed glioma (dated by TCRdb to the early 2020s). The time point label here, explained by the study, means: week 5, during vaccination. Each vaccine dose, consisting of 300 ug of a 20-mer mutant IDH1 peptide in Montanide, was administered subcutaneously with topical imiquimod. Library preparation was by the immunoSEQ multiplex PCR assay. Drawn from immuneACCESS, this table holds only the in-frame rearrangements with V and J called that TCRdb kept. Clones are partly lost; checked studies trace under half to an unresolved V gene and leave the rest unexplained. The sample contains 53,000 or so clones, 78% of them found a single time. The ten largest clones take up about 5.2% of the sample. These receptors' antigens are unknown. Sequences were derived from PBMCs, sampled from a glioma patient whose treatment included an IDH1 peptide vaccine. These receptors were taken from a man aged 50-60 years with glioma.

The gene calls are TRBV6-6 and TRBJ1-5, with a weak D call TRBD1 (6 bases). The CDR3 length is 13 residues. Germline V lookup: CDR1 MNHNY, CDR2 SVGAGI (reference sequence). With 4 bases removed from V and 4 bases from J, the gap between germline ends came to 8 bases. In DNA form, the CDR3 reads TGTGCCAGCAGTTGGGGGACAAATCAGCCCCAGCATTTT. Translation: CASSWGTNQPQHF.

The genes are TRBV5-8 and TRBJ1-1, with 10 bases aligning to TRBD1. In germline, CDR1 is SGHTS, CDR2 YDEGEE. The CDR3 loop spans 16 amino acids. Trimming removed 1 base from V and 4 bases from J; junction bases left unmatched: 7. In DNA, the CDR3 is TGTGCCAGCAGCTTGAAGGGACAGGGGTTGGGCACTGAAGCTTTCTTT. Its translation: CASSLKGQGLGTEAFF.

This clone was seen a handful of times. The chain recombines TRBV6-1 with TRBJ1-2; maybe TRBD1 (5 bases). CDR1 and CDR2 from the germline V gene are MNHNS and SASEGT. V lost 4 bases and J lost 5, with 11 bases in between. This CDR3 region has 13 residues. CDR3 coding DNA: TGTGCCAGCAGTGGCTTGACAGTTTATGGCTACACCTTC. Translation: CASSGLTVYGYTF.

In this sample, this clone turned up once. The chain recombines TRBV6-5 with TRBJ1-2; a possible D gene is TRBD1 (5 bases). CDR1 is MNHEY, CDR2 SVGAGI, per germline. CDR3 length: 11 residues. V was shortened by 7 bases and J by 4 bases, with 7 bases between the two germline ends. This CDR3 reads CASTQGYGYTF. CDR3 in DNA: TGTGCCAGCACGCAGGGCTATGGCTACACCTTC.

The gene calls are TRBV28 and TRBJ2-1, with TRBD1 matching 10 bases. CDR3 length equals 15 residues. J gave up 6 bases and V 5 bases, and 7 bases lay outside the gene matches. CDR1 MDHEN and CDR2 SYDVKM come from the germline V gene. The CDR3 is CASSPRQGAGNEQFF. The CDR3 DNA follows: TGTGCCAGCAGTCCTCGACAGGGGGCAGGCAATGAGCAGTTCTTC.

The J gene is TRBJ2-7, the V gene TRBV2; D gene uncertain. Germline CDR1 reads SNHLY; CDR2 reads FYNNEI. The CDR3 is made up of 12 amino acids. V was shortened by 9 bases and J by 6 bases, with 15 bases between the two germline ends. The CDR3 loop is CASRKGEAEQYF. The CDR3, as DNA: TGTGCCAGTCGGAAAGGAGAGGCCGAGCAGTACTTC.

The gene calls are TRBV30 and TRBJ2-5, with D maybe TRBD1 (5 bases). The CDR3 is made up of 12 amino acids. The germline V gene has CDR1 GTSNPN and CDR2 SVGIG (reference sequence). V was trimmed by 4 bases and J by 4 bases, leaving 10 bases between them. The CDR3 loop is CAWNRLLETQYF. CDR3 nucleotide sequence: TGTGCCTGGAACAGGCTTTTAGAGACCCAGTACTTC. Combining the CDR3 with reference TRBV30 and TRBJ2-5 gives the whole variable domain SQTIHQWPATLVQPVGSPLSLECTVEGTSNPNLYWYRQAAGRGLQLLFYSVGIGQISSEVPQNLSASRPQDRQFILSSKKLLLSDSGFYLCAWNRLLETQYFGPGTRLLVL.

This clone appeared a few times. DNA for the CDR3: TGCGCCAGCAGCTTTACGACAGTGGCCCATGGCTACACCTTC. As protein: CASSFTTVAHGYTF. The rearrangement uses TRBV5-1 and TRBJ1-2; possible D gene TRBD1, 5 bases. Per the germline V gene, CDR1 is SGHRS and CDR2 is YFSETQ. This CDR3 region has 14 residues. V was pared by 2 bases and J by 6 bases, with 14 bases between.

This chain links TRBV7-9 with TRBJ1-1; D unresolved. Trimming shortened V by 4 bases and J by 8 bases, and 8 bases separated the two germline ends. The CDR3 has 11 amino acids. The germline gives CDR1 SEHNR, CDR2 FQNEAQ (reference sequence). Here the CDR3 reads CASSSLLEAFF. CDR3 sequence (DNA): TGTGCCAGCAGCTCCCTCTTGGAAGCTTTCTTT.